This T cell receptor (beta chain) appears in the sequencing data of a study of cytomegalovirus exposure and HLA in healthy donors. Study-level background: Findings of an earlier analysis included 117 million unique TCR beta sequences from 190 million or so T cells. Study-wide findings and caveats: A reported reduction in N-insertions relative to the approximately 690-donor mean was seen in an Asian-associated ancestry cluster in a later analysis. High specificity and sensitivity for cytomegalovirus status were reported for the classifier.

PCR primers comprised 60 Vbeta and 13 Jbeta primers. The repertoire was sequenced with immunoSEQ multiplex PCR; TCRdb's copy has only in-frame clones and lacks some. The sample contains about 130,000 clones, roughly four fifths of which appear only once. To note about this clone: Its antigen is currently unknown.

The origin of this receptor is a man aged 25-45 years in good health and CMV-seronegative. The specimen sequenced was PBMCs.

CDR3 bases: TGTGCCAGCAGCCGAGGGACAGCTGTCTACAATGAGCAGTTCTTC. This sequence encodes CASSRGTAVYNEQFF. The gene calls are TRBV7-3 and TRBJ2-1; 7 positions agree with TRBD1. The V and J ends lost 5 bases and 3 bases, in that order; junction bases with no gene match: 7. The germline V gene has CDR1 SGHTA and CDR2 FQGTGA. This CDR3 comprises 15 residues. Complete variable domain (other parts from reference TRBV7-3 and TRBJ2-1): GAGVSQTPSNKVTEKGKYVELRCDPISGHTALYWYRQSLGQGPEFLIYFQGTGAADDSGLPNDRFFAVRPEGSVSTLKIQRTERGDSAVYLCASSRGTAVYNEQFFGPGTRLTVL.